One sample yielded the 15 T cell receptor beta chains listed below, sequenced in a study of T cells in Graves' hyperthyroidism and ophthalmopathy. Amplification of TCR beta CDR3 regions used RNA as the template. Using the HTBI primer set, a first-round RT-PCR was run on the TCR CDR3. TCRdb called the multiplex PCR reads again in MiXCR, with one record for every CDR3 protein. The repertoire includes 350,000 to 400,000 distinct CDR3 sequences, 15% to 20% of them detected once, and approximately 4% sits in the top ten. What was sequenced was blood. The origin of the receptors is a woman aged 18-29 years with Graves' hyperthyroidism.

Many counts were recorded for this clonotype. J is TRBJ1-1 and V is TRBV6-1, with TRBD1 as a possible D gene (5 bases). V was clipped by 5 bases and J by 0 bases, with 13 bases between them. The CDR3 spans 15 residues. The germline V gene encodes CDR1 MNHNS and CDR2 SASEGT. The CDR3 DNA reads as TGTGCCAGCAGTCGAAGGGGAGGGGTGAACACTGAAGCTTTCTTT. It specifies CASSRRGGVNTEAFF.

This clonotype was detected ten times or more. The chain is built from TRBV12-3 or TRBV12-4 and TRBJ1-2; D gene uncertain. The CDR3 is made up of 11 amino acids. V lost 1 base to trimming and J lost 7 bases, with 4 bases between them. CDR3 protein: CASSLGPGYTF. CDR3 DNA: TGTGCCAGCAGTTTAGGGCCTGGCTACACCTTC.

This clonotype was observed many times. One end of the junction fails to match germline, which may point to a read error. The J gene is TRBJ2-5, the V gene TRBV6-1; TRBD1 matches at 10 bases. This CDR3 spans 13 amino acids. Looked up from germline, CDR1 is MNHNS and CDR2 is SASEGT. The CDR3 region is CASSRDRGETKYF. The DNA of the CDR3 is TGTGCCAGCAGCCGGGACAGGGGAGAGACCAAGTACTTC.

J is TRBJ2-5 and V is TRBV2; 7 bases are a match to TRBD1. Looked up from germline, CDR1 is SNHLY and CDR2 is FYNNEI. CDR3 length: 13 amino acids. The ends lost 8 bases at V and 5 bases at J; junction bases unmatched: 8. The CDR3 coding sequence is TGTGCCAGCGCGACAGGGTTACGGGAGACCCAGTACTTC. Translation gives CASATGLRETQYF.

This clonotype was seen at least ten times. CDR3 DNA sequence: TGTGCCGTCCAAACAGGGGCGAACACTGAAGCTTTCTTT. Amino acids: CAVQTGANTEAFF. The rearrangement uses TRBV2 and TRBJ1-1, with 7 bases identical to TRBD1. Losses at the gene ends were 11 bases for V and 1 base for J; bases not matched to a gene: 7. CDR1 and CDR2 from the germline V gene are SNHLY and FYNNEI. This CDR3 is 13 amino acids long.

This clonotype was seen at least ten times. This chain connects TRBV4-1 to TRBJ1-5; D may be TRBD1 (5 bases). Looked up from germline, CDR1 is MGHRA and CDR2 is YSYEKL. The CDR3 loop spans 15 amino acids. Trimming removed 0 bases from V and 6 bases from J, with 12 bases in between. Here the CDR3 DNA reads TGCGCCAGCAGCCAAGAAGGCAGGGTAGGTCAGCCCCAGCATTTT. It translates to CASSQEGRVGQPQHF.

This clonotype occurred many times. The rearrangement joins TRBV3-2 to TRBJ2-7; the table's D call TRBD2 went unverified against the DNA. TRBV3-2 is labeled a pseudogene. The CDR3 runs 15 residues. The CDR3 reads CASSQDQASSREQYF. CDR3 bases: TGTGCCAGCAGCCAAGATCAGGCCTCCTCGCGAGAGCAGTACTTC.

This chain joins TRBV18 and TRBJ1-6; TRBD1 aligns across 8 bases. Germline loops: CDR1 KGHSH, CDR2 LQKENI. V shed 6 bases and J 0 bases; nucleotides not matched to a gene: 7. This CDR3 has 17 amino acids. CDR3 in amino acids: CASSPGTGSSYNSPLHF. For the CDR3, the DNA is TGTGCCAGCTCCCCCGGGACAGGAAGCTCCTATAATTCACCCCTCCACTTT.

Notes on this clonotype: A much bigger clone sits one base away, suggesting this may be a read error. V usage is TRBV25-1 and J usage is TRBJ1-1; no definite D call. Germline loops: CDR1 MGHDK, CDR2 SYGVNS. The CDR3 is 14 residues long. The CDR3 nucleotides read TGTGCCAGCAGTGAAGGTAGGCAAGACACTGAAGCTTGCTTT. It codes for CASSEGRQDTEACF.

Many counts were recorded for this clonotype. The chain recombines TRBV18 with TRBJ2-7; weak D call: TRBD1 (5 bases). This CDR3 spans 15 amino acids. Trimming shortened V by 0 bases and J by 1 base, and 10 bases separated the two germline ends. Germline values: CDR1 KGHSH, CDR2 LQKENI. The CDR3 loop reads CASSPPRAGSYEQYF. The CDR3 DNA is TGTGCCAGCTCACCACCCAGGGCAGGATCCTACGAGCAGTACTTC.

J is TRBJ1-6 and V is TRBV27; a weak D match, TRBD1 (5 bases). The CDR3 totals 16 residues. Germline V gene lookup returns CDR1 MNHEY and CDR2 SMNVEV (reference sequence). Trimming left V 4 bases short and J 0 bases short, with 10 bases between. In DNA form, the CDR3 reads TGTGCCAGCAGTTCCTACAGGAGCTCCTATAATTCACCCCTCCACTTT. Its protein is CASSSYRSSYNSPLHF.

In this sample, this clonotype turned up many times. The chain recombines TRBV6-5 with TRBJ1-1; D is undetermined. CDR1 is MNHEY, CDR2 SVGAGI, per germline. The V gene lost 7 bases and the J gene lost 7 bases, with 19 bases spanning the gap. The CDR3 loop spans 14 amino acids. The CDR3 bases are TGTGCCAGCACGCCAAAAGGGAGATACCTTGAAGCTTTCTTT. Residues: CASTPKGRYLEAFF.

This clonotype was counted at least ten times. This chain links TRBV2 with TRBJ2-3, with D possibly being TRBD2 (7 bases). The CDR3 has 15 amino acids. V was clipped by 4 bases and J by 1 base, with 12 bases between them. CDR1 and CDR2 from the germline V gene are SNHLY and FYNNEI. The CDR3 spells CASSVRGGGTDTQYF. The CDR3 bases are TGTGCCAGCAGTGTACGAGGGGGGGGCACAGATACGCAGTATTTT.

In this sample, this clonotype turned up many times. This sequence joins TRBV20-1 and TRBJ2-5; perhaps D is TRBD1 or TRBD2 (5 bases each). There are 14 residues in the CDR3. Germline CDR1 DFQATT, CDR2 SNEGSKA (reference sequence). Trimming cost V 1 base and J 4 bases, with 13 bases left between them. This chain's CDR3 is CSARGEGPSETQYF. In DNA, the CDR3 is TGCAGTGCTAGAGGAGAGGGGCCCTCAGAGACCCAGTACTTC.

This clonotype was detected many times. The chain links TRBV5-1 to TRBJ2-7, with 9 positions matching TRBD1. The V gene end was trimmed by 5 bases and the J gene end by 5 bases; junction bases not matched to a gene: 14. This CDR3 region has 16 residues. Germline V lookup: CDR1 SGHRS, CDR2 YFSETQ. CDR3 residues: CASSPAGDRGRNEQYF. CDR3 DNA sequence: TGCGCCAGCAGTCCCGCAGGCGACAGGGGGAGGAACGAGCAGTACTTC.